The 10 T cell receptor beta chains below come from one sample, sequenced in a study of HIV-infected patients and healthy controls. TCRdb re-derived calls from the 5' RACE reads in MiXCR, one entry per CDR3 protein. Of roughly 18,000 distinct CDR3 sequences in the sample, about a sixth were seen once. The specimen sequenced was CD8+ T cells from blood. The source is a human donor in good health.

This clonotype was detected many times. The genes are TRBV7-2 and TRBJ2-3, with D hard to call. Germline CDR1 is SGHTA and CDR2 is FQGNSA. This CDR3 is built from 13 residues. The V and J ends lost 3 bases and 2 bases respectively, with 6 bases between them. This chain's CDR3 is CASSFVHTDTQYF. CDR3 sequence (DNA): TGTGCCAGCAGCTTTGTCCACACAGATACGCAGTATTTT.

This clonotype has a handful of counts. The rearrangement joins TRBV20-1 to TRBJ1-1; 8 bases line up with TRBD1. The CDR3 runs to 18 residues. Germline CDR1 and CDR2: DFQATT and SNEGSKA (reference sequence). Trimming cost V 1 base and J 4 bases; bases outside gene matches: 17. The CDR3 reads CSARVLKVGTGKGTEAFF. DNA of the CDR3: TGCAGTGCTAGAGTACTAAAGGTGGGGACAGGCAAGGGCACTGAAGCTTTCTTT.

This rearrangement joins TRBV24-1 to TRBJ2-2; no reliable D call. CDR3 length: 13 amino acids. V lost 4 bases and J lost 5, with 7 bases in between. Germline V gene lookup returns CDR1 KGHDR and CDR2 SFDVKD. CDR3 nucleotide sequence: TGTGCCACCAGTGAGGTGGGGACCGGGGAGCTGTTTTTT. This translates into CATSEVGTGELFF.

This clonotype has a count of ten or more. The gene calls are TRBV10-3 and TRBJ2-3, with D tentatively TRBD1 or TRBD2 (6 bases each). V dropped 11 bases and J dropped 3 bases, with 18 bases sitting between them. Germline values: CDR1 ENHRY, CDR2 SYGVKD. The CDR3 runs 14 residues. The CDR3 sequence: CALGGGRRTDTQYF. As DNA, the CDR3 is TGTGCCCTGGGTGGGGGGCGAAGAACAGATACGCAGTATTTT.

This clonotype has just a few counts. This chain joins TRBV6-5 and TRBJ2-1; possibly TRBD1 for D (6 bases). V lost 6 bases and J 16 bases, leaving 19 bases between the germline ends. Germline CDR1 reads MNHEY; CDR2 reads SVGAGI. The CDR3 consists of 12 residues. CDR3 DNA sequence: TGTGCCAGCAGCTACGGCGGACAGCCACTTTTCTTC. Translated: CASSYGGQPLFF.

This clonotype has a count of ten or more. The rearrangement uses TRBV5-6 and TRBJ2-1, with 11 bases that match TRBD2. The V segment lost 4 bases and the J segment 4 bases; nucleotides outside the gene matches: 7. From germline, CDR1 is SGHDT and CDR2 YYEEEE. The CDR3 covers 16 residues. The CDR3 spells CASSPDVAGGYNEQFF. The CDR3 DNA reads TGTGCCAGCAGCCCGGACGTAGCGGGGGGGTACAATGAGCAGTTCTTC. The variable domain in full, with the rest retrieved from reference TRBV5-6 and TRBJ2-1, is DAGVTQSPTHLIKTRGQQVTLRCSPKSGHDTVSWYQQALGQGPQFIFQYYEEEERQRGNFPDRFSGHQFPNYSSELNVNALLLGDSALYLCASSPDVAGGYNEQFFGPGTRLTVL.

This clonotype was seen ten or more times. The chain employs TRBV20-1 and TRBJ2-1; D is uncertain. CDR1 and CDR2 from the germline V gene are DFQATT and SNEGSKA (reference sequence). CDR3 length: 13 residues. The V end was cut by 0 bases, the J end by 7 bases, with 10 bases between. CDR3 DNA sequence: TGCAGTGCTAGAGATGAGAGTAGAAATGAGCAGTTCTTC. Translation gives CSARDESRNEQFF.

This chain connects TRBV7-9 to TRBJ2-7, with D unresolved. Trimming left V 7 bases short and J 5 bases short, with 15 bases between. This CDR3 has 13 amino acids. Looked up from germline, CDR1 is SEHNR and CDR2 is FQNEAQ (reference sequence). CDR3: CASTAVTNHEQYF. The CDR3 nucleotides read TGTGCCAGCACCGCGGTAACTAACCACGAGCAGTACTTC.

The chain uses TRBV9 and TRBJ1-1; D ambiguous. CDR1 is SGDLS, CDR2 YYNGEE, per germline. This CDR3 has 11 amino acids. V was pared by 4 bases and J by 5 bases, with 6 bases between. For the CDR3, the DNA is TGTGCCAGCAGCATCGGTACTGAAGCTTTCTTT. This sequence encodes CASSIGTEAFF.

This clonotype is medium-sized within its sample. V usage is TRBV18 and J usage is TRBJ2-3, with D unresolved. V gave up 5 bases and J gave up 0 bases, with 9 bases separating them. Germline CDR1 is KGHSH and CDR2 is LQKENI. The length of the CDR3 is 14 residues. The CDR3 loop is CASSIFVSTDTQYF. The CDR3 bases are TGTGCCAGCTCAATCTTCGTTAGCACAGATACGCAGTATTTT.